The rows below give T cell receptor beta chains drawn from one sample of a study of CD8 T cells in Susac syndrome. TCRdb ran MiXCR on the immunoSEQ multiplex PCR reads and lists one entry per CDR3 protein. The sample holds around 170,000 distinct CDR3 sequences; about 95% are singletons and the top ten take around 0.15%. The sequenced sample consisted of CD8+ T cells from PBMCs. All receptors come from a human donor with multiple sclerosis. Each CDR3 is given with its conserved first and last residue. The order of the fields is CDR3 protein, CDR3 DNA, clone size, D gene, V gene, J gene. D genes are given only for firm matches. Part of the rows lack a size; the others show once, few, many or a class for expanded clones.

CDR3: CASSVDNFYEQYF
DNA: TGTGCCAGCAGCGTTGACAACTTCTACGAGCAGTACTTC
size: NA
D: NA
V: TRBV16
J: TRBJ2-7

CDR3: CASSLLAGRLDTQYF
DNA: TGTGCCAGCAGTCTACTAGCGGGAAGATTGGATACGCAGTATTTT
size: once
D: TRBD2
V: TRBV28
J: TRBJ2-3

CDR3: CASKPGTGYFHTEAFF
DNA: TGTGCCAGCAAACCCGGGACAGGATATTTTCACACTGAAGCTTTCTTT
size: NA
D: TRBD1
V: TRBV3-1
J: TRBJ1-1

CDR3: CASSPQTERSNQPQHF
DNA: TGTGCCAGCAGTCCCCAGACAGAGAGGAGCAATCAGCCCCAGCATTTT
size: NA
D: NA
V: TRBV6-1
J: TRBJ1-5

CDR3: CASSVGTSGTLKVYEQYF
DNA: TGTGCCAGCAGTGTGGGGACTAGCGGGACGCTCAAGGTCTACGAGCAGTACTTC
size: NA
D: TRBD2
V: TRBV2
J: TRBJ2-7

CDR3: CSARYLHDQPQHF
DNA: TGCAGTGCTAGATACCTCCATGATCAGCCCCAGCATTTT
size: NA
D: NA
V: TRBV20-1
J: TRBJ1-5

CDR3: CASSLPGGKPYGYTF
DNA: TGTGCCAGCAGCTTACCGGGGGGCAAGCCCTATGGCTACACCTTC
size: NA
D: NA
V: TRBV7-9
J: TRBJ1-2

CDR3: CASSFEVNEQFF
DNA: TGTGCCAGCAGTTTTGAAGTTAATGAGCAGTTCTTC
size: NA
D: NA
V: TRBV12-3/TRBV12-4
J: TRBJ2-1

CDR3: CASSYSDSYEQYF
DNA: TGTGCCAGCAGTTACTCGGACTCCTACGAGCAGTACTTC
size: once
D: NA
V: TRBV6-6
J: TRBJ2-7

CDR3: CSVTGGSNEQYF
DNA: TGCAGCGTTACAGGGGGCAGTAACGAGCAGTACTTC
size: NA
D: TRBD1
V: TRBV29-1
J: TRBJ2-7

CDR3: CASSYRGENTEAFF
DNA: TGTGCCAGCAGCTACCGGGGGGAGAACACTGAAGCTTTCTTT
size: NA
D: NA
V: TRBV7-8
J: TRBJ1-1

CDR3: CSARSLGDSNQPQHF
DNA: TGCAGTGCTAGATCCCTCGGTGATAGCAATCAGCCCCAGCATTTT
size: NA
D: NA
V: TRBV20-1
J: TRBJ1-5

CDR3: CASSPNSWAGELFF
DNA: TGTGCCAGCAGCCCGAACTCTTGGGCCGGGGAGCTGTTTTTT
size: NA
D: NA
V: TRBV3-1
J: TRBJ2-2

CDR3: CSASDSYEQYF
DNA: TGCAGTGCTAGTGATAGCTACGAGCAGTACTTC
size: NA
D: NA
V: TRBV20-1
J: TRBJ2-7

CDR3: CASSFRTADYGYTF
DNA: TGTGCCAGCAGCTTCAGGACAGCCGACTATGGCTACACCTTC
size: NA
D: NA
V: TRBV7-9
J: TRBJ1-2

CDR3: CASSLSGQGADEQFF
DNA: TGTGCCAGCAGTTTATCTGGACAGGGGGCCGATGAGCAGTTCTTC
size: NA
D: TRBD1
V: TRBV27
J: TRBJ2-1

CDR3: CASSPGTSGRSNSYEQYF
DNA: TGTGCCAGCAGTCCGGGGACTAGCGGGAGATCTAACTCCTACGAGCAGTACTTC
size: NA
D: TRBD2
V: TRBV12-3/TRBV12-4
J: TRBJ2-7

CDR3: CASSAFSGTSGGEQYF
DNA: TGCGCCAGCAGCGCGTTTTCCGGGACTAGCGGGGGCGAGCAGTACTTC
size: NA
D: TRBD2
V: TRBV5-1
J: TRBJ2-7

CDR3: CASIPDCGTANTEAFF
DNA: TGTGCCAGCATCCCCGATTGCGGGACGGCGAACACTGAAGCTTTCTTT
size: NA
D: NA
V: TRBV21-1
J: TRBJ1-1

CDR3: CASSPRVFGEKLFF
DNA: TGTGCCAGCAGTCCGAGGGTTTTCGGTGAAAAACTGTTTTTT
size: once
D: NA
V: TRBV27
J: TRBJ1-4

CDR3: CASSPRVGGPEQYF
DNA: TGTGCCAGCAGCCCCCGGGTGGGAGGGCCCGAGCAGTACTTC
size: once
D: TRBD2
V: TRBV7-9
J: TRBJ2-7

CDR3: CASSPGTLYGYTF
DNA: TGTGCCAGCAGTCCCGGGACGCTATATGGCTACACCTTC
size: NA
D: NA
V: TRBV12-3/TRBV12-4
J: TRBJ1-2

CDR3: CSALGGGDNEQFF
DNA: TGCAGTGCGCTCGGAGGCGGCGACAATGAGCAGTTCTTC
size: NA
D: NA
V: TRBV20-1
J: TRBJ2-1

CDR3: CASSPLRGHEQYF
DNA: TGCGCCAGCAGCCCGTTGAGGGGCCACGAGCAGTACTTC
size: NA
D: NA
V: TRBV4-1
J: TRBJ2-7

CDR3: CASSQGQGYQETQYF
DNA: TGCGCCAGCAGCCAAGGCCAGGGGTACCAAGAGACCCAGTACTTC
size: once
D: NA
V: TRBV4-1
J: TRBJ2-5

CDR3: CASSLEGTRDTDTQYF
DNA: TGTGCCAGCAGCTTAGAGGGGACTAGAGACACAGATACGCAGTATTTT
size: once
D: TRBD2
V: TRBV13
J: TRBJ2-3

CDR3: CSVAFVSGAEAFF
DNA: TGCAGCGTTGCGTTTGTATCGGGGGCTGAAGCTTTCTTT
size: NA
D: NA
V: TRBV29-1
J: TRBJ1-1

CDR3: CASSLEIGNSKYF
DNA: TGTGCCAGCAGCTTAGAGATAGGGAATTCAAAGTACTTC
size: NA
D: NA
V: TRBV13
J: TRBJ2-7

CDR3: CASSQGAGRAQETQYF
DNA: TGTGCCAGCAGCCAAGGGGCCGGGAGAGCCCAAGAGACCCAGTACTTC
size: NA
D: NA
V: TRBV14
J: TRBJ2-5

CDR3: CASSLAATYYGYTF
DNA: TGTGCCAGCAGCTTAGCGGCCACCTACTATGGCTACACCTTC
size: NA
D: NA
V: TRBV7-8
J: TRBJ1-2

CDR3: CASSSHRGNTGELFF
DNA: TGTGCCAGCAGCTCCCACCGGGGGAACACCGGGGAGCTGTTTTTT
size: NA
D: NA
V: TRBV7-8
J: TRBJ2-2

CDR3: CATSRTSGADTQYF
DNA: TGTGCCACCAGCAGAACATCAGGGGCAGATACGCAGTATTTT
size: NA
D: NA
V: TRBV15
J: TRBJ2-3

CDR3: CASSDPGRSIYEQYF
DNA: TGTGCCAGCAGTGATCCGGGCCGAAGCATATACGAGCAGTACTTC
size: NA
D: NA
V: TRBV7-8
J: TRBJ2-7

CDR3: CASSQGTSGWYNEQFF
DNA: TGTGCCAGCTCACAGGGGACTAGCGGGTGGTACAATGAGCAGTTCTTC
size: NA
D: TRBD2
V: TRBV18
J: TRBJ2-1

CDR3: CSAPGGDTEAFF
DNA: TGCAGTGCCCCAGGTGGGGACACTGAAGCTTTCTTT
size: NA
D: NA
V: TRBV20-1
J: TRBJ1-1

CDR3: CSASGLVAGVYEQYF
DNA: TGCAGTGCTAGTGGGCTGGTAGCGGGCGTCTACGAGCAGTACTTC
size: NA
D: TRBD2
V: TRBV20-1
J: TRBJ2-7

CDR3: CASSSRQGSTPYEQYF
DNA: TGTGCCAGCAGCTCACGACAGGGTTCTACCCCCTACGAGCAGTACTTC
size: NA
D: TRBD1
V: TRBV7-9
J: TRBJ2-7

CDR3: CASSVATRPIPF
DNA: TGTGCCAGCAGCGTAGCTACCCGGCCGATCCCCTTC
size: NA
D: NA
V: TRBV9
J: TRBJ1-2

CDR3: CASSLGGGDTEAFF
DNA: TGTGCCAGCAGCTTAGGAGGGGGAGACACTGAAGCTTTCTTT
size: NA
D: NA
V: TRBV7-9
J: TRBJ1-1